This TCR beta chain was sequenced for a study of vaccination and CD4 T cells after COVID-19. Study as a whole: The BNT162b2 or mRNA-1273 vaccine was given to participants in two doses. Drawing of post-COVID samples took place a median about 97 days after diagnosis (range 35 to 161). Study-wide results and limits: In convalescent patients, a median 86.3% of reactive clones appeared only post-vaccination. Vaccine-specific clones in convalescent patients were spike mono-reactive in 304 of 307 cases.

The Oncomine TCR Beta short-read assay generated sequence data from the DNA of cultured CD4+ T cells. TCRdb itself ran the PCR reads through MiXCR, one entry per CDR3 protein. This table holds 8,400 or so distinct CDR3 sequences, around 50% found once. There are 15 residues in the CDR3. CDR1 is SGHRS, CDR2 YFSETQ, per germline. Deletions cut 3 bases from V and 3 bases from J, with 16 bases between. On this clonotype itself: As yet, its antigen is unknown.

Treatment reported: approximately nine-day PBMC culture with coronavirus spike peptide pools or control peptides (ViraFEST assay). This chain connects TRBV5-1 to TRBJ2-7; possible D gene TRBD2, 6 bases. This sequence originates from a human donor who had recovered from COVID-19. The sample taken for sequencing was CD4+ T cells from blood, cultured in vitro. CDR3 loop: CASSSPEGVVYEQYF. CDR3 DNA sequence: TGCGCCAGCAGCTCCCCGGAGGGAGTTGTCTACGAGCAGTACTTC.